This passage covers 26 T cell receptor beta chains from one sample sequenced in a study of cytomegalovirus exposure and HLA in healthy donors. Only in-frame clones appear in the TCRdb table, and some are missing; sequencing was by immunoSEQ multiplex PCR. The data hold over 90,000 clones, with 85% to 95% observed a single time. The sequenced sample consisted of PBMCs. The receptor set was obtained from a woman in her late teens or twenties in good health and CMV-seronegative.

J is TRBJ1-5 and V is TRBV6-5; unclear D gene. Germline V gene lookup returns CDR1 MNHEY and CDR2 SVGAGI. The length of the CDR3 is 14 residues. Trimming pared 1 base from V and 3 bases from J, leaving 7 bases between. CDR3 DNA: TGTGCCAGCAGTTACTACGGGATCAATCAGCCCCAGCATTTT. Encoded protein: CASSYYGINQPQHF.

CDR3 bases: TGCGCCAGCAGCCAAGTTGGGGGGCAAGAGACCCAGTACTTC. As protein: CASSQVGGQETQYF. The chain is built from TRBV4-1 and TRBJ2-5; tentative D call: TRBD2 (6 bases). V was cut by 1 base and J by 2 bases, with 8 bases left in between. The germline CDR1 and CDR2 sequences are MGHRA and YSYEKL. This CDR3 is 14 amino acids long.

A word on this clone: At the DNA level, this CDR3 is encoded by other sequences in the same sample as well. The chain has TRBV30 and TRBJ2-7; TRBD1 aligns across 7 bases. Germline V gene sequence: CDR1 GTSNPN, CDR2 SVGIG (reference sequence). Germline trimming cut 0 bases from V and 4 bases from J; bases unmatched to any gene: 3. The CDR3 runs 13 residues. The CDR3 coding sequence is TGTGCCTGGAGTGTACAGGGGCCGTACGAGCAGTACTTC. This encodes CAWSVQGPYEQYF.

This chain links TRBV7-3 with TRBJ2-3; TRBD2 aligns across 8 bases. Per the germline V gene, CDR1 is SGHTA and CDR2 is FQGTGA. V lost 6 bases, J lost 5 bases, and 7 bases stayed unmatched. The CDR3 has 14 residues. DNA for the CDR3: TGTGCCAGCAGTGGCGGGGGGCCGGAAGATACGCAGTATTTT. Its translation: CASSGGGPEDTQYF.

The genes are TRBV5-1 and TRBJ2-7; D may be TRBD2 (5 bases). This CDR3 has 16 residues. Deletions cut 0 bases from V and 1 base from J, with 14 bases between. The germline gives CDR1 SGHRS, CDR2 YFSETQ. The CDR3 region is CASSLEWFGGSYEQYF. The DNA for the CDR3 is TGCGCCAGCAGCTTGGAATGGTTCGGCGGGTCCTACGAGCAGTACTTC.

The chain is built from TRBV6-6 and TRBJ2-7; D possibly corresponds to TRBD2 (5 bases). The germline gives CDR1 MNHNY, CDR2 SVGAGI (reference sequence). V lost 2 bases, J lost 0 bases, and 8 bases lay in between. The CDR3 runs 14 residues. The CDR3 coding sequence is TGTGCCAGCAGTTACGAGCGGAGCTCCTACGAGCAGTACTTC. Translation gives CASSYERSSYEQYF.

This clone came up once. The gene calls are TRBV27 and TRBJ1-5; 11 bases are a match to TRBD1. The germline V gene encodes CDR1 MNHEY and CDR2 SMNVEV (reference sequence). The J segment lost 7 bases and the V segment lost 6 bases, leaving 14 bases of the junction unmatched. The CDR3 totals 17 residues. The CDR3 DNA is TGTGCCAGCAGCCCCGGGACAGGGGGAGGCCGGATGCAGCCCCAGCATTTT. Encoded protein: CASSPGTGGGRMQPQHF.

This sequence joins TRBV27 and TRBJ2-3; 9 nucleotides align to TRBD2. V dropped 3 bases and J dropped 4; count of bases not matched to a gene: 5. This CDR3 has 15 amino acids. Germline V lookup: CDR1 MNHEY, CDR2 SMNVEV (reference sequence). The CDR3 DNA reads TGTGCCAGCAGTTTCGGGACTAGCCCGGCAGATACGCAGTATTTT. It encodes CASSFGTSPADTQYF.

This clone came up a few times. The gene calls are TRBV4-1 and TRBJ2-1; D might be TRBD2 (5 bases). V was pared by 0 bases and J by 9 bases, with 12 bases between. CDR3 length: 14 residues. The germline V gene encodes CDR1 MGHRA and CDR2 YSYEKL. DNA of the CDR3: TGCGCCAGCAGCCAAGATTGGTTAGGGAGTGAGCAGTTCTTC. Translated, it gives CASSQDWLGSEQFF.

The chain is built from TRBV30 and TRBJ2-3; no firm D call. This CDR3 has 12 residues. Germline V gene sequence: CDR1 GTSNPN, CDR2 SVGIG (reference sequence). The V and J ends lost 4 bases and 2 bases respectively, with 7 bases between them. The CDR3 reads CAWNLNTDTQYF. The CDR3 coding sequence is TGTGCCTGGAACCTAAACACAGATACGCAGTATTTT.

The chain combines TRBV6-1 with TRBJ2-3, with a weak D call TRBD2 (7 bases). Germline CDR1 and CDR2: MNHNS and SASEGT. The length of the CDR3 is 16 residues. With 2 bases removed from V and 3 bases from J, the gap between germline ends came to 15 bases. This CDR3 is CASSERGGLGTDTQYF. The CDR3 DNA is TGTGCCAGCAGTGAAAGGGGGGGGCTAGGTACAGATACGCAGTATTTT.

J is TRBJ2-1 and V is TRBV5-1, with TRBD2 matching 7 bases. V lost 3 bases to trimming and J lost 7 bases; unmatched junction nucleotides: 4. CDR1 SGHRS and CDR2 YFSETQ come from the germline V gene. This CDR3 region has 13 residues. The CDR3 region is CASSSGLVNEQFF. CDR3 DNA: TGCGCCAGCAGCTCCGGACTAGTTAATGAGCAGTTCTTC.

The chain combines TRBV7-6 with TRBJ2-7, with D possibly TRBD1 on 6 matching bases. CDR1 is SGHVS and CDR2 is FNYEAQ in the germline V gene. The V gene lost 5 bases and the J gene lost 0 bases, with 11 bases spanning the gap. This CDR3 is 14 amino acids long. CDR3 sequence (DNA): TGTGCCAGCAGCGGGAAGGGGGTCTCCTACGAGCAGTACTTC. This gives the protein CASSGKGVSYEQYF.

CDR3 sequence reads: CASSLARGGFEQYF. CDR3 nucleotides: TGTGCCAGCAGCTTAGCGCGGGGGGGGTTCGAGCAGTACTTC. The chain recombines TRBV7-2 with TRBJ2-7; 9 bases agree with TRBD2. This CDR3 is built from 14 residues. Trimming at V came to 0 bases and at J to 6 bases, leaving 3 bases not matched to a gene. Germline CDR1 reads SGHTA; CDR2 reads FQGNSA.

The J gene is TRBJ1-3, the V gene TRBV9, with 8 bases lining up with TRBD1. Germline V CDR1 and CDR2: SGDLS, YYNGEE. The V and J ends lost 2 bases and 2 bases, in that order; junction bases with no gene match: 3. The CDR3 length is 15 residues. CDR3 DNA: TGTGCCAGCAGCGTGTTGGGACAGGCTGGAAACACCATATATTTT. Protein product: CASSVLGQAGNTIYF.

This clone was picked up one time. The genes are TRBV11-3 and TRBJ2-1, with D unresolved. This CDR3 is built from 13 residues. The V gene's germline CDR1 is SGHNT and CDR2 YENEEA. V dropped 0 bases and J dropped 11 bases, with 11 bases sitting between them. CDR3 sequence reads: CASSLDASRKQFF. The CDR3, as DNA: TGTGCCAGCAGCTTAGATGCGAGCCGTAAGCAGTTCTTC.

This sequence joins TRBV4-1 and TRBJ2-7; TRBD1 is a possible D gene (5 bases). This CDR3 spans 17 amino acids. The germline V gene has CDR1 MGHRA and CDR2 YSYEKL. Trimming pared 1 base from V and 2 bases from J, leaving 18 bases between. The CDR3 protein is CASSQAFRQTSTYEQYF. The CDR3 coding sequence is TGCGCCAGCAGCCAAGCCTTCCGACAGACCAGTACCTACGAGCAGTACTTC.

The genes are TRBV30 and TRBJ1-5, with TRBD1 as a possible D gene (5 bases). This CDR3 contains 13 residues. With 4 bases removed from V and 8 bases from J, the gap between germline ends came to 15 bases. Per germline, CDR1 GTSNPN and CDR2 SVGIG (reference sequence). As DNA, the CDR3 is TGTGCCTGGAACGTGGGCCTAGGGGAGCCCCAGCATTTT. As protein: CAWNVGLGEPQHF.

The chain recombines TRBV7-2 with TRBJ2-7; 7 bases fit TRBD2. Germline V gene data show CDR1 as SGHTA and CDR2 as FQGNSA. The CDR3 loop spans 17 amino acids. V was clipped by 5 bases and J by 0 bases; unmatched bases: 13. The CDR3 loop reads CASSPPRGSGYSYEQYF. The CDR3 DNA reads TGTGCCAGCAGCCCCCCCCGGGGTAGCGGGTACTCCTACGAGCAGTACTTC.

The chain recombines TRBV5-6 with TRBJ1-2; D unclear. With 0 bases removed from V and 7 bases from J, the gap between germline ends came to 10 bases. Germline lookup yields CDR1 SGHDT and CDR2 YYEEEE. The CDR3 has 13 residues. The CDR3 nucleotides read TGTGCCAGCAGCTTGGCGGGAGGCTCTGGCTACACCTTC. Amino acid sequence: CASSLAGGSGYTF.

J is TRBJ1-2 and V is TRBV9; D is perhaps TRBD1 (6 bases). The germline V and J ends were trimmed by 3 bases and 3 bases, with 24 bases remaining between them. Germline-derived CDR1 and CDR2 are SGDLS and YYNGEE. The CDR3 spans 18 residues. Written as DNA, the CDR3 is TGTGCCAGCAGCGCACCCCTACAGGGACCGAGAGTCGACTATGGCTACACCTTC. Residues: CASSAPLQGPRVDYGYTF.

V usage is TRBV5-5 and J usage is TRBJ1-1; D is possibly TRBD1 (5 bases). Germline lookup yields CDR1 SGHKS and CDR2 YYEKEE (reference sequence). With 1 base removed from V and 1 base from J, the gap between germline ends came to 11 bases. This CDR3 has 15 amino acids. In DNA, the CDR3 is TGTGCCAGCAGCTTGTGGGGGGAATCGAACACTGAAGCTTTCTTT. Protein sequence: CASSLWGESNTEAFF.

This clone has only one observation. The chain combines TRBV18 with TRBJ1-1; D possibly corresponds to TRBD1 (6 bases). CDR3 length equals 13 residues. CDR1 and CDR2 (germline): KGHSH, LQKENI. The germline V and J ends were trimmed by 3 bases and 6 bases, with 11 bases remaining between them. The CDR3, as DNA: TGTGCCAGCTCACCTATCTCAGGGGCTGAAGCTTTCTTT. Its protein is CASSPISGAEAFF.

This rearrangement joins TRBV15 to TRBJ2-1; the match to TRBD2 covers 12 bases. CDR1 is LNHNV and CDR2 is YYDKDF in the germline V gene (reference sequence). This CDR3 region has 15 residues. V shed 0 bases, J shed 10 bases, and the junction held 4 bases outside the gene matches. In DNA, the CDR3 is TGTGCCACCAGCAGAGATCTAGCGGGGGGGCTGGAGCAGTTCTTC. Its protein is CATSRDLAGGLEQFF.

The gene calls are TRBV5-1 and TRBJ1-6; D is ambiguous. This CDR3 has 14 residues. The V gene's germline CDR1 is SGHRS and CDR2 YFSETQ. The ends were cut back, 2 bases at V and 6 bases at J, with 9 bases in the middle. The DNA of the CDR3 is TGCGCCAGCAGCTTCCAGGAGGGTAATTCACCCCTCCACTTT. As protein: CASSFQEGNSPLHF.

The chain is built from TRBV13 and TRBJ2-7; D possibly corresponds to TRBD1 (5 bases). The V and J ends lost 4 bases and 1 base respectively, with 17 bases between them. CDR1 is PRHDT and CDR2 is FYEKMQ in the germline V gene (reference sequence). The CDR3 totals 16 residues. The CDR3 bases are TGTGCCAGCAGCTCCCTCGAAGGGGAAAGGTCCTACGAGCAGTACTTC. It is translated as CASSSLEGERSYEQYF.